What follows are 10 T cell receptor beta chains derived from one specimen sequenced in a study of blood T cell repertoires in COVID-19. Profiled with immunoSEQ multiplex PCR; TCRdb holds only in-frame clones, not every one. The data hold approximately 190,000 clones, with roughly 84% observed a single time. The sequenced sample was peripheral blood. These TCRs come from a human donor in a cohort sampled during active COVID-19.

This chain connects TRBV6-5 to TRBJ2-3; tentative D call: TRBD1 (7 bases). Germline V lookup: CDR1 MNHEY, CDR2 SVGAGI. This CDR3 comprises 15 residues. Trimming took off 4 bases at V and 2 bases at J, with 13 bases between the two ends. This CDR3 reads CASSFGGGHTDTQYF. The CDR3 nucleotides read TGTGCCAGCAGTTTTGGAGGGGGCCACACAGATACGCAGTATTTT.

The V call is TRBV10-1, the J call TRBJ1-2; tentatively, D is TRBD1 (5 bases). CDR3 length: 14 residues. V lost 3 bases and J 5 bases, leaving 13 bases between the germline ends. Germline V gives CDR1 WNHNN, CDR2 SYGVQD (reference sequence). CDR3 DNA: TGCGCCAGCAGTGAATCGGGACTGGATTATGGCTACACCTTC. This sequence encodes CASSESGLDYGYTF.

The chain links TRBV5-1 to TRBJ2-5; D is possibly TRBD2 (5 bases). Germline V lookup: CDR1 SGHRS, CDR2 YFSETQ. The CDR3 spans 16 residues. V was cut by 7 bases and J by 0 bases, with 19 bases left in between. The CDR3 bases are TGCGCCAGCGCCGTAGACTATAACGGGAACCAAGAGACCCAGTACTTC. As protein: CASAVDYNGNQETQYF.

V gene TRBV5-1 combines with J gene TRBJ1-1; 9 bases are shared with TRBD1. The germline V gene has CDR1 SGHRS and CDR2 YFSETQ. The CDR3 covers 15 residues. V shed 4 bases, J shed 1 base, and the junction held 5 bases outside the gene matches. CDR3 sequence (DNA): TGCGCCAGCAGCATAGGACAGGGGACGAACACTGAAGCTTTCTTT. It translates to CASSIGQGTNTEAFF. Supplemented by reference TRBV5-1 and TRBJ1-1, the full variable domain reads KAGVTQTPRYLIKTRGQQVTLSCSPISGHRSVSWYQQTPGQGLQFLFEYFSETQRNKGNFPGRFSGRQFSNSRSEMNVSTLELGDSALYLCASSIGQGTNTEAFFGQGTRLTVV.

The chain is built from TRBV19 and TRBJ1-2; D gene uncertain. CDR1 and CDR2 (germline): LNHDA, SQIVND (reference sequence). This CDR3 has 13 amino acids. V was pared by 3 bases and J by 2 bases, with 7 bases between. The CDR3 here is CASSIGVNYGYTF. For the CDR3, the DNA is TGTGCCAGTAGTATTGGAGTCAACTATGGCTACACCTTC. Full variable domain (remainder filled in from reference TRBV19 and TRBJ1-2): DGGITQSPKYLFRKEGQNVTLSCEQNLNHDAMYWYRQDPGQGLRLIYYSQIVNDFQKGDIAEGYSVSREKKESFPLTVTSAQKNPTAFYLCASSIGVNYGYTFGSGTRLTVV.

The CDR3 coding sequence is TGTGCCAGCAGCCAAGATCGTCGGGGCGCGGGGGAGACCCAGTACTTC. Its translation is CASSQDRRGAGETQYF. The V call is TRBV3-1 (or the pseudogene TRBV3-2), the J call TRBJ2-5, with a weak D call TRBD2 (6 bases). Trimming stripped 0 bases from V and 5 bases from J, with 16 bases between. This CDR3 spans 16 amino acids. Per germline, CDR1 LGHDT and CDR2 YNNKEL (reference sequence).

The chain carries TRBV11-3 and TRBJ1-6; D call uncertain. CDR3 length: 13 residues. Germline V CDR1 and CDR2: SGHNT, YENEEA. Trimming took 0 bases from V and 10 from J, leaving 7 bases between them. The CDR3: CASSLDGKSPLHF. The CDR3 DNA reads as TGTGCCAGCAGCTTAGATGGCAAGTCACCCCTCCACTTT. The entire variable domain, with the rest obtained from reference TRBV11-3 and TRBJ1-6, is as follows: EAGVVQSPRYKIIEKKQPVAFWCNPISGHNTLYWYLQNLGQGPELLIRYENEEAVDDSQLPKDRFSAERLKGVDSTLKIQPAELGDSAVYLCASSLDGKSPLHFGNGTRLTVT.

This clone was seen a handful of times. The chain is built from TRBV6-1 and TRBJ1-2; TRBD1 is a possible D gene (5 bases). CDR1 is MNHNS, CDR2 SASEGT, per germline. The CDR3 sequence is 16 residues long. V was cut by 2 bases and J by 0 bases, with 13 bases left in between. The CDR3 loop is CASSERVGGANYGYTF. DNA for the CDR3: TGTGCCAGCAGTGAACGTGTGGGAGGGGCTAACTATGGCTACACCTTC.

Details on this clone: The same CDR3 can be traced to other DNA sequences in this sample. The rearrangement links TRBV5-4 to TRBJ1-2, with TRBD1 matching 7 bases. Germline CDR1 SGHNT, CDR2 YYREEE (reference sequence). With V trimmed by 2 bases and J by 2 bases, 0 bases remained unmatched. The CDR3 length is 13 residues. In DNA, the CDR3 is TGTGCCAGCAGCTTACAGGGGAACTATGGCTACACCTTC. Its translation: CASSLQGNYGYTF. The whole variable domain, filled in from reference TRBV5-4 and TRBJ1-2, reads ETGVTQSPTHLIKTRGQQVTLRCSSQSGHNTVSWYQQALGQGPQFIFQYYREEENGRGNFPPRFSGLQFPNYSSELNVNALELDDSALYLCASSLQGNYGYTFGSGTRLTVV.

In this sample, this clone turned up a few times. The gene calls are TRBV3-1 (or the pseudogene TRBV3-2) and TRBJ1-4; D might be TRBD1 (5 bases). V gave up 5 bases and J gave up 8 bases, with 24 bases separating them. Germline V gene sequence: CDR1 LGHDT, CDR2 YNNKEL (reference sequence). The CDR3 runs to 17 residues. The CDR3 DNA follows: TGTGCCAGCAGCGGGTATCACCGGGGGAACCGAGTCGAAAAACTGTTTTTT. The encoded protein is CASSGYHRGNRVEKLFF.